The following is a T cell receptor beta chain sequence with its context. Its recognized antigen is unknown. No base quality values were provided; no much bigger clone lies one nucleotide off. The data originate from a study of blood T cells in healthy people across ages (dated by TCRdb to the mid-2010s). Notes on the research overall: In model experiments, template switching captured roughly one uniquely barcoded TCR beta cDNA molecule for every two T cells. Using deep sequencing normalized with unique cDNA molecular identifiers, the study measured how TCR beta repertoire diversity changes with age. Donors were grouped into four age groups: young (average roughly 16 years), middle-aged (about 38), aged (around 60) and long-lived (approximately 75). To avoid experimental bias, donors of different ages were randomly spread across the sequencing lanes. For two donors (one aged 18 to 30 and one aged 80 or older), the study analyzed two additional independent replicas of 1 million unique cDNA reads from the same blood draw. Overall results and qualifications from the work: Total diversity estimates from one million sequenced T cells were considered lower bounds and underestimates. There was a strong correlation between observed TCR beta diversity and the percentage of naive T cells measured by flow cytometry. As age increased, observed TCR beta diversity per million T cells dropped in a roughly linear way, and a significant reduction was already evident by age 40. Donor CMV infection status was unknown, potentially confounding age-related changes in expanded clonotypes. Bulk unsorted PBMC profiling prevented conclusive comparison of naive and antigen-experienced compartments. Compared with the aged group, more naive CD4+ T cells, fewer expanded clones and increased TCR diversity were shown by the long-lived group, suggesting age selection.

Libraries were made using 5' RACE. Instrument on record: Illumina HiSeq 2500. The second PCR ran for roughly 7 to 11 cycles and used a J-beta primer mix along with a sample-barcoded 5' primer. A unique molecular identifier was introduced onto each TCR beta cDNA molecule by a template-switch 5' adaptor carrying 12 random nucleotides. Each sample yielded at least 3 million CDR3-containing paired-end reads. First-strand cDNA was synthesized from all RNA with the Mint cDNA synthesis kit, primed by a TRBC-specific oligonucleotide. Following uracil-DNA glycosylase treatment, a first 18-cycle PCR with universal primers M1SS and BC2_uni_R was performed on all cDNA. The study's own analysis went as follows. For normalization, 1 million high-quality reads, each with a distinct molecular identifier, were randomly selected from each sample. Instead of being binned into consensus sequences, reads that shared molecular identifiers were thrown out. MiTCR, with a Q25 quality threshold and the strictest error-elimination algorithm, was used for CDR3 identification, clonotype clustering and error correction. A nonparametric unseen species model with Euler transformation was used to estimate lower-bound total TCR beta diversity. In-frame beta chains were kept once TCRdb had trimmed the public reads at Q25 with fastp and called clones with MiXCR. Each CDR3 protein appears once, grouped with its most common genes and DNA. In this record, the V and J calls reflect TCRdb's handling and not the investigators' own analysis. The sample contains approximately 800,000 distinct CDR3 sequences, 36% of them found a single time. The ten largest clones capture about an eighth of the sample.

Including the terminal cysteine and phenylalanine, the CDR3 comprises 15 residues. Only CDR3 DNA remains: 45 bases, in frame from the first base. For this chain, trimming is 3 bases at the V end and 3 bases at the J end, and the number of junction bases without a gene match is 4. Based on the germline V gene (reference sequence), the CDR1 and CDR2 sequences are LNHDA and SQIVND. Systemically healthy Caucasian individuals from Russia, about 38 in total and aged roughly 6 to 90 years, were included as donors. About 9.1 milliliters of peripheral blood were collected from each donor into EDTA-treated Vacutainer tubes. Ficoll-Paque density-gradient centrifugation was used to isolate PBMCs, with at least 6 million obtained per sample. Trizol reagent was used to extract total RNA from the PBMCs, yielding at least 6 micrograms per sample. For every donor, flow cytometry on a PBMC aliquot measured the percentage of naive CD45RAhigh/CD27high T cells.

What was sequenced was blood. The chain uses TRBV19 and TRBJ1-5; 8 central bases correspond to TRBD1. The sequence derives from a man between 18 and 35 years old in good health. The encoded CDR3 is CASSMGQADNQPQHF. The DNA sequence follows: TGTGCCAGTAGTATGGGACAGGCGGACAATCAGCCCCAGCATTTT.